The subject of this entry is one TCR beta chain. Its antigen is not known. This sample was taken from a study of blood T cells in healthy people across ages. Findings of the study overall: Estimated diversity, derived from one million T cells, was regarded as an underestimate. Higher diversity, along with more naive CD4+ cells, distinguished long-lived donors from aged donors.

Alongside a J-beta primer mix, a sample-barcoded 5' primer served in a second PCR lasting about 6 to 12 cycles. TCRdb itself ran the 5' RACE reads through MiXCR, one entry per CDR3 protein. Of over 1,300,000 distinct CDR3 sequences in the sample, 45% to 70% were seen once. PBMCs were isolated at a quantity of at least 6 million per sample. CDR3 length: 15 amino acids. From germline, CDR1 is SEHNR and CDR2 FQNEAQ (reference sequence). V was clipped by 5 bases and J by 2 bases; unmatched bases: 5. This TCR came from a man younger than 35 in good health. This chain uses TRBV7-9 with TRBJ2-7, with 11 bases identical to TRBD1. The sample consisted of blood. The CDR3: CASSREGQGAYEQYF. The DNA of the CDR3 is TGTGCCAGCAGCAGAGAGGGACAGGGGGCCTACGAGCAGTACTTC.